One and the same sample provided the 20 T cell receptor beta chains below, sequenced in a study of patients and donors after allogeneic stem cell transplantation. Each CDR3 protein gets one entry after TCRdb re-called the RT-PCR reads with MiXCR. The sample records tens of thousands of distinct CDR3 sequences, roughly 8% being singletons. The sequencing sample was made of blood, either unsorted or a sorted T cell fraction (not recorded which). The source of these receptors is a human donor who was either an allogeneic HSCT recipient or a stem cell or donor lymphocyte infusion donor (not recorded which). It is not recorded whose cells these are; they may come from a transplant donor.

This clonotype has more than one count but fewer than ten. The V and J genes are TRBV11-2 and TRBJ2-3; 9 bases line up with TRBD2. CDR1 is SGHAT and CDR2 is FQNNGV in the germline V gene. The CDR3 spans 18 residues. The ends lost 4 bases at V and 4 bases at J; junction bases unmatched: 15. CDR3 amino acids: CASSWGSGGLSLADTQYF. DNA for the CDR3: TGTGCCAGCAGCTGGGGTAGCGGGGGCCTATCTTTAGCAGATACGCAGTATTTT.

This clonotype is medium-sized in the sample. This rearrangement joins TRBV28 to TRBJ2-1; possible D gene TRBD2, 6 bases. The CDR3 is made up of 15 amino acids. Germline V CDR1 and CDR2: MDHEN, SYDVKM. Deletions cut 7 bases from V and 9 bases from J, with 22 bases between. In DNA, the CDR3 is TGTGCCAGCAATACCCCAACACTTTACGGGGGTGAGCAGTTCTTC. Translated: CASNTPTLYGGEQFF. The full variable domain, completed using reference TRBV28 and TRBJ2-1, is DVKVTQSSRYLVKRTGEKVFLECVQDMDHENMFWYRQDPGLGLRLIYFSYDVKMKEKGDIPEGYSVSREKKERFSLILESASTNQTSMYLCASNTPTLYGGEQFFGPGTRLTVL.

The chain has TRBV7-2 and TRBJ1-6, with TRBD1 as a possible D gene (6 bases). Germline CDR1 reads SGHTA; CDR2 reads FQGNSA. The germline V and J ends were trimmed by 4 bases and 3 bases, with 10 bases remaining between them. This CDR3 has 15 residues. The CDR3 nucleotides read TGTGCCAGCAGCTCCCAGGGGATCTATAATTCACCCCTCCACTTT. Its translation: CASSSQGIYNSPLHF.

This clonotype was observed a handful of times. Here the CDR3 reads CASSLLAGDYNEQFF. The DNA for the CDR3 is TGTGCCAGCAGTTTACTAGCGGGAGACTACAATGAGCAGTTCTTC. The V gene is TRBV28, the J gene TRBJ2-1; 10 nucleotides agree with TRBD2. With 2 bases clipped from V and 3 bases from J, the junction kept 1 base outside the gene matches. Germline V gene lookup returns CDR1 MDHEN and CDR2 SYDVKM. This CDR3 is built from 15 residues.

This clonotype was observed at least ten times. The J gene is TRBJ1-6, the V gene TRBV3-1; 8 bases align to TRBD1. V lost 0 bases to trimming and J lost 10 bases; unmatched junction nucleotides: 8. The CDR3 is 16 amino acids. Germline V lookup: CDR1 LGHDT, CDR2 YNNKEL (reference sequence). The CDR3 nucleotides read TGTGCCAGCAGCCAAGATGGCCGGACAGGGAGATCACCCCTCCACTTT. Amino acids: CASSQDGRTGRSPLHF.

At least ten counts were recorded for this clonotype. The gene calls are TRBV20-1 and TRBJ2-3; 8 bases match TRBD2. This CDR3 is 14 amino acids long. The junction had 7 bases not matched to a gene; V was cut back by 6 bases and J by 2 bases. The germline V gene has CDR1 DFQATT and CDR2 SNEGSKA (reference sequence). The CDR3 DNA follows: TGCAGTGCCGGACTAGCCTGGGCCACAGATACGCAGTATTTT. Translated, it gives CSAGLAWATDTQYF.

This chain joins TRBV24-1 and TRBJ2-5; D is possibly TRBD1 or TRBD2 (5 bases each). Germline loops: CDR1 KGHDR, CDR2 SFDVKD. V lost 4 bases and J lost 0, with 17 bases in between. The CDR3 totals 17 residues. The CDR3 DNA is TGTGCCACCAGTGAAGGGATGGGAGAGGGGTACCAAGAGACCCAGTACTTC. This encodes CATSEGMGEGYQETQYF.

This clonotype was seen many times. The chain combines TRBV4-2 with TRBJ2-7; TRBD2 aligns across 9 bases. Germline CDR1 and CDR2: LGHNA and YNFKEQ. Trimming removed 0 bases from V and 4 bases from J; junction bases left unmatched: 13. There are 18 residues in the CDR3. The CDR3 DNA follows: TGTGCCAGCAGCCAAGATAGGGGCCTGGTAGCGGGGGATTACGAGCAGTACTTC. It specifies CASSQDRGLVAGDYEQYF.

This clonotype has just a few counts. V gene TRBV29-1 combines with J gene TRBJ2-3, with D unclear. CDR3 size: 13 residues. V dropped 2 bases and J dropped 1 base, with 7 bases sitting between them. CDR1 is SQVTM and CDR2 is ANQGSEA in the germline V gene. In DNA, the CDR3 is TGCAGCGTTGAAAACGGGCGCACAGATACGCAGTATTTT. Amino acids: CSVENGRTDTQYF.

This clonotype was seen only a few times. The chain is built from TRBV20-1 and TRBJ2-7; 9 positions match TRBD2. Germline CDR1 and CDR2: DFQATT and SNEGSKA (reference sequence). This CDR3 spans 14 amino acids. V lost 3 bases, J lost 2 bases, and 5 bases stayed unmatched. CDR3 DNA: TGCAGTGCTAGCTTTAGCGGGGGCGCCTACGAGCAGTACTTC. As protein: CSASFSGGAYEQYF.

This clonotype was observed at least ten times. The chain joins TRBV7-9 to TRBJ1-2, with D uncertain. V was cut by 5 bases and J by 6 bases, with 13 bases left in between. Germline assignment: CDR1 SEHNR and CDR2 FQNEAQ (reference sequence). The CDR3 extends over 13 amino acids. CDR3 residues: CASSLSSLDGYTF. DNA of the CDR3: TGTGCCAGCAGCCTGTCCAGTTTAGATGGCTACACCTTC.

This clonotype has ten or more counts. V gene TRBV7-9 combines with J gene TRBJ2-3; D might be TRBD1 or TRBD2, each matching 5 bases. V lost 3 bases and J 6 bases, leaving 10 bases between the germline ends. Germline V lookup: CDR1 SEHNR, CDR2 FQNEAQ (reference sequence). The CDR3 extends over 13 amino acids. The CDR3 loop is CASSFGAADTQYF. CDR3 DNA: TGTGCCAGCAGCTTCGGGGCCGCGGATACGCAGTATTTT. The full variable domain, rest sourced from reference TRBV7-9 and TRBJ2-3, is DTGVSQNPRHKITKRGQNVTFRCDPISEHNRLYWYRQTLGQGPEFLTYFQNEAQLEKSRLLSDRFSAERPKGSFSTLEIQRTEQGDSAMYLCASSFGAADTQYFGPGTRLTVL.

This clonotype was detected many times. This chain joins TRBV3-1 and TRBJ2-7; TRBD1 matches 8 bases. CDR1 and CDR2 from the germline V gene are LGHDT and YNNKEL (reference sequence). V trimming: 5 bases; J trimming: 0 bases; junction bases outside the gene matches: 3. This CDR3 is built from 14 residues. CDR3 DNA: TGTGCCAGCAGCTTGGACAGGGCCTCCTACGAGCAGTACTTC. Its protein product is CASSLDRASYEQYF.

This sequence joins TRBV15 and TRBJ2-7, with D possibly matching TRBD1 (5 bases). Between the trimmed V and J ends, which lost 1 base and 5 bases, there was a span of 18 bases. The germline V gene encodes CDR1 LNHNV and CDR2 YYDKDF (reference sequence). CDR3 length: 16 residues. The CDR3 region is CATSRGLTGTGHEQYF. For the CDR3, the DNA is TGTGCCACCAGCAGAGGGCTCACAGGTACCGGCCACGAGCAGTACTTC.

In this sample, this clonotype turned up a few times. The genes are TRBV2 and TRBJ1-5, with TRBD1 matching 7 bases. Trimming took 4 bases from V and 4 from J; bases not matched to a gene: 7. CDR1 and CDR2 from the germline V gene are SNHLY and FYNNEI. The CDR3 runs 15 residues. The CDR3 loop reads CASSGDRVLNQPQHF. For the CDR3, the DNA is TGTGCCAGCAGTGGAGACAGGGTTCTGAATCAGCCCCAGCATTTT.

V gene TRBV19 combines with J gene TRBJ1-2, with D hard to call. V was cut by 0 bases and J by 4 bases, with 9 bases left in between. The CDR3 is 14 residues long. Germline-derived CDR1 and CDR2 are LNHDA and SQIVND (reference sequence). In DNA, the CDR3 is TGTGCCAGTAGTATAGAAAGACCGATCTATGGCTACACCTTC. This gives the protein CASSIERPIYGYTF.

This clonotype was observed many times. The chain carries TRBV14 and TRBJ2-2; D is perhaps TRBD2 (5 bases). Germline lookup yields CDR1 SGHDN and CDR2 FVKESK. CDR3 size: 14 residues. V lost 4 bases, J lost 8 bases, and 14 bases lay in between. The CDR3, as DNA: TGTGCCAGCAGCCTCGCGGGCCCCTGGGGGGAGCTGTTTTTT. It encodes CASSLAGPWGELFF. The whole variable domain, remainder taken from reference TRBV14 and TRBJ2-2, is EAGVTQFPSHSVIEKGQTVTLRCDPISGHDNLYWYRRVMGKEIKFLLHFVKESKQDESGMPNNRFLAERTGGTYSTLKVQPAELEDSGVYFCASSLAGPWGELFFGEGSRLTVL.

The chain uses TRBV6-1 and TRBJ2-1; D is possibly TRBD2 (6 bases). Germline assignment: CDR1 MNHNS and CDR2 SASEGT. Trimming removed 10 bases at V and 3 bases at J, with 13 bases between. CDR3 length equals 13 residues. The CDR3: CATREDYYNEQFF. Here the CDR3 DNA reads TGTGCCACCAGGGAGGACTACTACAATGAGCAGTTCTTC.

The chain carries TRBV11-2 and TRBJ1-3; no clear D. The CDR3 loop spans 16 amino acids. V was pared by 1 base and J by 0 bases, with 10 bases between. Germline V gene lookup returns CDR1 SGHAT and CDR2 FQNNGV. DNA of the CDR3: TGTGCCAGCAGCTTAGCCAGAGCTCACTCTGGAAACACCATATATTTT. As protein: CASSLARAHSGNTIYF.

The rearrangement uses TRBV5-1 and TRBJ1-4, with D perhaps TRBD1 (6 bases). Between the trimmed V and J ends, which lost 0 bases and 6 bases, there was a span of 9 bases. The CDR3 loop spans 14 amino acids. Germline V gene lookup returns CDR1 SGHRS and CDR2 YFSETQ. This chain's CDR3 is CASSLGGGDEKLFF. The CDR3 DNA reads as TGCGCCAGCAGCTTGGGGGGGGGCGATGAAAAACTGTTTTTT.